This TCR beta chain was sequenced for a study of persistence of HIV-infected CD4 T cells. This nonspecific control used anti-CD3/anti-CD28 bead stimulation of CD4+ T cells. Sorting selected CD4+ T cells upregulating both CD40 ligand and CD69. The CDR3 has 13 residues. The germline gives CDR1 SGHRS, CDR2 YFSETQ. V was clipped by 4 bases and J by 4 bases; unmatched bases: 5. Sequencing used immunoSEQ version 4 in survey mode. The protocol was immunoSEQ multiplex PCR, while the TCRdb copy is restricted to in-frame clones and leaves out a portion. The repertoire holds 40,000 to 55,000 clones, with more than 80% as singletons. As for this clone: Its antigen is currently unknown.

The rearrangement joins TRBV5-1 to TRBJ2-7; 7 positions agree with TRBD1. The source is an adult woman with HIV who was CMV-seropositive. The sequenced sample was CD4+ T cells sorted from PBMCs after approximately 19-hour stimulation, obtained from a patient who received antiretroviral therapy. CDR3 amino acids: CASSPGQKYEQYF. The CDR3 DNA reads TGCGCCAGCAGCCCGGGACAGAAATACGAGCAGTACTTC.